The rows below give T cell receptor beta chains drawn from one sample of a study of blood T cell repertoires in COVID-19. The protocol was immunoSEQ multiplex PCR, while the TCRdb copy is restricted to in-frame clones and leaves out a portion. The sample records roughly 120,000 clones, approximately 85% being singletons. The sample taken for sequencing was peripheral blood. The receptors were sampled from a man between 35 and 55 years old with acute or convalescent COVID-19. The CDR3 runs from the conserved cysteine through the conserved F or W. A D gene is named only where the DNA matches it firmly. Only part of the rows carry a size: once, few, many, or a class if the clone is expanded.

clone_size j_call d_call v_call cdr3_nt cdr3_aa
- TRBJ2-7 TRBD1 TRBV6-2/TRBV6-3 TGTGCCAGCAGCAGACAGGGCACAGGAAACGAGCAGTACTTC CASSRQGTGNEQYF
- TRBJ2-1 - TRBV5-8 TGTGCCAGCAGCCAGGGCAGCAATGAGCAGTTCTTC CASSQGSNEQFF
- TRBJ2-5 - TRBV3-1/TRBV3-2 TGTGCCAGCAGCCCAAGGGGAGGGGGGGATGAGACCCAGTACTTC CASSPRGGGDETQYF
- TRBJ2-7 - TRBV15 TGTGCCACCAGCAGAGTAGGATTACAGGAATTGGGCTACTACGAGCAGTACTTC CATSRVGLQELGYYEQYF
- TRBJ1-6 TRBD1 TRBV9 TGTGCCAGCAGCGTAGCGGGACAGGACAATTCACCCCTCCACTTT CASSVAGQDNSPLHF
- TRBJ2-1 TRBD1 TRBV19 TGTGCCAGTAGCCTCTGGACAGGGGTGAACAATGAGCAGTTCTTC CASSLWTGVNNEQFF
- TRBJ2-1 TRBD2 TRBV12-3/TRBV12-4 TGTGCCAGCACCCGTCTAGCGGAGGGGTCATTCTTC CASTRLAEGSFF
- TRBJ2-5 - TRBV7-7 TGTGCTAGCAGCTTAGCGGGACAGGGTGGGGAGACCCAGTACTTC CASSLAGQGGETQYF
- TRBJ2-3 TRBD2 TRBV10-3 TGTGCCATCAGTTTAGCGGGGGGTAGCACAGATACGCAGTATTTT CAISLAGGSTDTQYF
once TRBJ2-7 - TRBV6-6 TGTGCCAGCAGTTTGTCAGGGGTACTTAACTACGAGCAGTACTTC CASSLSGVLNYEQYF
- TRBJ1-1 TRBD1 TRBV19 TGTGCCAGTAGGCGAGGGGGCGGGAACACTGAAGCTTTCTTT CASRRGGGNTEAFF
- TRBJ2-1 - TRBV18 TGTGCCAGCTCACCAGGGCTGGACAATGAGCAGTTCTTC CASSPGLDNEQFF
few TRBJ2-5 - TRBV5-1 TGCGCCAGCAGACTAATTGGCTCTCAAGAGACCCAGTACTTC CASRLIGSQETQYF
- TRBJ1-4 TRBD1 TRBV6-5 TGTGCCAGCAGTACAGGGGCGGATGAAAAACTGTTTTTT CASSTGADEKLFF
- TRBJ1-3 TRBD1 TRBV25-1 TGTGCCAGCAGTGAGACAGGGGATACAGGAAACACCATATATTTT CASSETGDTGNTIYF
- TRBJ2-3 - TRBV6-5 TGTGCCAGCAGCCTACTCGACAGGGATACGCAGTATTTT CASSLLDRDTQYF
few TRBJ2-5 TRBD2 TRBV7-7 TGTGCTAGCAGCCAACTAGCGGGGGGCCAAGAGACCCAGTACTTC CASSQLAGGQETQYF
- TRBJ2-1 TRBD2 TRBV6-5 TGTGCCAGCAGCCCCCGGACTAGCGGGGGGAATGAGCAGTTCTTC CASSPRTSGGNEQFF
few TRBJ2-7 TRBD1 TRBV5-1 TGCGCCAGCAGCTTGGGTACGGACAGGTCCTATTTATACGAGCAGTACTTC CASSLGTDRSYLYEQYF
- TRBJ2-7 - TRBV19 TGTGCCAGTAGTATAATGGAGGGCTACGAGCAGTACTTC CASSIMEGYEQYF
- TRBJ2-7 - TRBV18 TGTGCCAGCTCATCGGGACTCTCCTACGAGCAGTACTTC CASSSGLSYEQYF
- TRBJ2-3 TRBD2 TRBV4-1 TGCGCCAGCAGCCAACTAGGGGGACTAGCCTTCAAGGCAGATACGCAGTATTTT CASSQLGGLAFKADTQYF